The 10 T cell receptor beta chains reported below all come from one sample, sequenced in a study of regulatory T cells in long-lasting Graves disease. The time point was: newly diagnosed GD, antithyroid drugs for less than 3 months. Isolated PBMC RNA provided the starting material for the TCR library. Assembly of TCR beta libraries relied on iRepertoire HTBI primers together with Arm-PCR of CDR3 regions. TCRdb itself ran the multiplex PCR reads through MiXCR, one entry per CDR3 protein. Among 300,000 to 400,000 distinct CDR3 sequences listed, around 16% were seen once. The starting material was peripheral blood mononuclear cells (PBMCs), obtained at new diagnosis, from a patient treated with antithyroid drugs. These receptors all come from a female donor with Graves disease.

This clonotype appeared many times. The gene calls are TRBV20-1 and TRBJ2-3, with unresolved D. Germline loops: CDR1 DFQATT, CDR2 SNEGSKA (reference sequence). The V and J ends lost 6 bases and 2 bases respectively, with 6 bases between them. This CDR3 contains 11 residues. CDR3 in amino acids: CSAGPTDTQYF. The CDR3 DNA sequence: TGCAGTGCCGGACCCACAGATACGCAGTATTTT.

This clonotype turned up a few times. The CDR3 nucleotides are TGTGCCAGCAGTTACATCGGGACAGACTTCTTTAATGAAAAACTGTTTTTT. Its translation: CASSYIGTDFFNEKLFF. This chain links TRBV6-4 with TRBJ1-4; TRBD1 matches at 7 bases. The CDR3 loop spans 17 amino acids. V lost 5 bases, J lost 4 bases, and 13 bases stayed unmatched. Germline-derived CDR1 and CDR2 are MRHNA and SNTAGT.

This clonotype was counted at least ten times. The chain joins TRBV18 to TRBJ2-5; no clear D gene. Trimming left V 3 bases short and J 5 bases short, with 7 bases between. The CDR3 is 12 amino acids. Germline CDR1 reads KGHSH; CDR2 reads LQKENI. CDR3 nucleotide sequence: TGTGCCAGCTCACCGAACAAGGAGACCCAGTACTTC. Protein sequence: CASSPNKETQYF. The complete variable domain, with remaining parts taken from reference TRBV18 and TRBJ2-5, reads NAGVMQNPRHLVRRRGQEARLRCSPMKGHSHVYWYRQLPEEGLKFMVYLQKENIIDESGMPKERFSAEFPKEGPSILRIQQVVRGDSAAYFCASSPNKETQYFGPGTRLLVL.

This clonotype was counted ten times or more. The CDR3 spells CASSLAARWNEQFF. CDR3 bases: TGTGCCAGCAGTTTGGCGGCAAGATGGAATGAGCAGTTCTTC. J is TRBJ2-1 and V is TRBV27; no clear D gene. The germline V gene encodes CDR1 MNHEY and CDR2 SMNVEV (reference sequence). This CDR3 region has 14 residues. Trimming cost V 3 bases and J 7 bases, with 13 bases left between them.

This clonotype has just one count. The chain is built from TRBV11-2 and TRBJ2-7; D is undetermined. This CDR3 spans 16 amino acids. Germline V CDR1 and CDR2: SGHAT, FQNNGV. V was shortened by 4 bases and J by 0 bases, with 16 bases between the two germline ends. The CDR3 DNA follows: TGTGCCAGCAGCTCCAGCGATCGGGCAAGCTCCTACGAGCAGTACTTC. This codes for CASSSSDRASSYEQYF.

In this sample, this clonotype turned up once. It differs at one base from a far larger clone, so likely a read error. The chain recombines TRBV28 with TRBJ1-1, with D maybe TRBD1 (6 bases). CDR3 length: 15 amino acids. The V and J ends lost 4 bases and 7 bases respectively, with 19 bases between them. Germline loops: CDR1 MDHEN, CDR2 SYDVKM. The CDR3 sequence is CASSYAMYEGDEAFF. CDR3 DNA: TGTGCCAGCAGTTACGCGATGTACGAGGGGGATGAAGCTTTCTTT. The variable domain in full, with the rest retrieved from reference TRBV28 and TRBJ1-1, is DVKVTQSSRYLVKRTGEKVFLECVQDMDHENMFWYRQDPGLGLRLIYFSYDVKMKEKGDIPEGYSVSREKKERFSLILESASTNQTSMYLCASSYAMYEGDEAFFGQGTRLTVV.

This clonotype was counted ten times or more. The chain has TRBV6-2 or TRBV6-3 and TRBJ2-1, with 9 bases fitting TRBD1. The CDR3 is made up of 14 amino acids. Per germline, CDR1 MNHEY and CDR2 SVGEGT. After removal of 5 bases from V and 3 bases from J, the junction contained 2 bases not matched to a gene. In nucleotides, the CDR3 is TGTGCCAGCAGTACGGGACAGGGCTACAATGAGCAGTTCTTC. This sequence encodes CASSTGQGYNEQFF.

This clonotype was detected many times. The chain combines TRBV28 with TRBJ2-4, with D maybe TRBD1 (6 bases). The CDR3 has 17 residues. V dropped 4 bases and J dropped 0 bases, with 16 bases sitting between them. CDR1 MDHEN and CDR2 SYDVKM come from the germline V gene. The CDR3 here is CASSSRTEPIAKNIQYF. For the CDR3, the DNA is TGTGCCAGCAGTTCACGGACAGAACCTATAGCCAAAAACATTCAGTACTTC.

The genes are TRBV20-1 and TRBJ2-2; D not resolved. The germline V gene encodes CDR1 DFQATT and CDR2 SNEGSKA (reference sequence). Trimming pared 3 bases from V and 2 bases from J, leaving 7 bases between. CDR3 length: 13 amino acids. CDR3 region: CSASRANTGELFF. DNA for the CDR3: TGCAGTGCTAGCCGGGCTAACACCGGGGAGCTGTTTTTT.

The chain combines TRBV28 with TRBJ2-1; D is possibly TRBD1 (7 bases). The V end lost 7 bases, the J end lost 6 bases, and 22 bases lay between the germline ends. The germline gives CDR1 MDHEN, CDR2 SYDVKM. The CDR3 covers 16 residues. The chain's CDR3 is CASNGRRTGGINEQFF. In DNA form, the CDR3 reads TGTGCCAGCAATGGGAGGAGGACAGGAGGAATCAATGAGCAGTTCTTC.